What follows are 10 T cell receptor beta chains derived from one specimen sequenced in a study of radiotherapy plus CTLA-4 blockade in lung cancer. Repertoires were generated with immunoSEQ multiplex PCR, while TCRdb's copy carries only in-frame clones and drops some. The table has about 97,000 clones, about four fifths seen once. Source: peripheral blood, taken from a patient treated with radiotherapy plus ipilimumab. These receptors all come from a human donor with non-small cell lung cancer who had a partial response to radiotherapy plus ipilimumab. Some clones in this sample may be carry-over from other donors' samples.

This clone was picked up many times. The gene calls are TRBV10-3 and TRBJ2-7, with 9 bases fitting TRBD1. Germline V gives CDR1 ENHRY, CDR2 SYGVKD. The CDR3 totals 12 residues. J gave up 2 bases and V 10 bases, and 3 bases lay outside the gene matches. CDR3 DNA: TGTGCCACCGGGACAGGGACCTACGAGCAGTACTTC. Translation gives CATGTGTYEQYF.

The V and J genes are TRBV11-1 and TRBJ2-5; a possible D gene is TRBD2 (5 bases). The CDR3 is 14 amino acids. The V end was cut by 5 bases, the J end by 5 bases, with 15 bases between. CDR1 and CDR2 from the germline V gene are SGHAT and FQDESV (reference sequence). CDR3 sequence (DNA): TGTGCCAGCAGCCCCAGGACTCGGTTGGAGACCCAGTACTTC. This encodes CASSPRTRLETQYF.

The CDR3 region has the DNA TGTGCCAGCAGCTCAACAGGGGGAGCTAATGAAAAACTGTTTTTT. This sequence encodes CASSSTGGANEKLFF. J is TRBJ1-4 and V is TRBV5-6, with 8 bases identical to TRBD1. The CDR3 length is 15 residues. Germline V gene data show CDR1 as SGHDT and CDR2 as YYEEEE. V shed 3 bases, J shed 3 bases, and the junction held 4 bases outside the gene matches. The full variable domain, in which reference TRBV5-6 and TRBJ1-4 provide the parts outside the CDR3, is DAGVTQSPTHLIKTRGQQVTLRCSPKSGHDTVSWYQQALGQGPQFIFQYYEEEERQRGNFPDRFSGHQFPNYSSELNVNALLLGDSALYLCASSSTGGANEKLFFGSGTQLSVL.

This chain links TRBV5-1 with TRBJ2-1; the match to TRBD1 covers 8 bases. The CDR3 totals 13 residues. The germline V gene encodes CDR1 SGHRS and CDR2 YFSETQ. V shed 1 base and J 9 bases; nucleotides not matched to a gene: 3. CDR3 amino acids: CASSLWTGFEQFF. The CDR3 DNA is TGCGCCAGCAGCTTGTGGACAGGGTTTGAGCAGTTCTTC.

V and J are TRBV11-3 and TRBJ2-3; 9 nucleotides align to TRBD1. V shed 5 bases, J shed 5 bases, and the junction held 2 bases outside the gene matches. Germline assignment: CDR1 SGHNT and CDR2 YENEEA. This CDR3 is built from 13 residues. The CDR3 region has the DNA TGTGCCAGCAGCCAGGACAGGGGAGATACGCAGTATTTT. It is translated as CASSQDRGDTQYF.

This clone has only a few counts. One end of the junction does not line up with germline, which may come from a read error. The chain recombines TRBV19 with TRBJ2-5, with a weak D call TRBD1 (5 bases). CDR3 length equals 14 residues. Germline CDR1 LNHDA, CDR2 SQIVND (reference sequence). CDR3 sequence reads: CASSLDRSQETQYF. For the CDR3, the DNA is TGTGCCAGTAGTCTAGACAGATCCCAAGAGACCCAGTACTTC.

The CDR3 is CASSIARERTEAFF. CDR3 in DNA: TGTGCCAGCAGCATTGCGAGAGAACGCACTGAAGCTTTCTTT. The chain is built from TRBV2 and TRBJ1-1; D is undetermined. CDR1 SNHLY and CDR2 FYNNEI come from the germline V gene. This CDR3 is built from 14 residues. Trimming took 6 bases from V and 4 from J, leaving 15 bases between them.

This rearrangement joins TRBV11-3 to TRBJ1-6; 7 bases are shared with TRBD1. CDR1 is SGHNT and CDR2 is YENEEA in the germline V gene. J was trimmed by 8 bases and V by 3 bases; bases with no gene match: 4. The CDR3 covers 14 residues. The CDR3 bases are TGTGCCAGCAGCTTGGTAGGGGGCGATTCACCCCTCCACTTT. It translates to CASSLVGGDSPLHF.

The CDR3 here is CASSSLRDEAFF. The CDR3 DNA follows: TGTGCCAGCAGCTCCCTGCGGGATGAAGCTTTCTTT. The rearrangement joins TRBV7-9 to TRBJ1-1; D gene ambiguous. The CDR3 covers 12 residues. The V and J ends lost 4 bases and 7 bases respectively, with 10 bases between them. Germline CDR1 and CDR2: SEHNR and FQNEAQ (reference sequence).

The V and J genes are TRBV29-1 and TRBJ2-5; 8 positions agree with TRBD2. V was clipped by 4 bases and J by 4 bases; unmatched bases: 14. Germline values: CDR1 SQVTM, CDR2 ANQGSEA. CDR3 size: 16 residues. The CDR3 reads CSVGPSRGGQGETQYF. CDR3 DNA sequence: TGCAGCGTTGGGCCGAGCCGGGGGGGCCAGGGAGAGACCCAGTACTTC. Filled out from reference TRBV29-1 and TRBJ2-5, the complete variable domain reads SAVISQKPSRDICQRGTSLTIQCQVDSQVTMMFWYRQQPGQSLTLIATANQGSEATYESGFVIDKFPISRPNLTFSTLTVSNMSPEDSSIYLCSVGPSRGGQGETQYFGPGTRLLVL.